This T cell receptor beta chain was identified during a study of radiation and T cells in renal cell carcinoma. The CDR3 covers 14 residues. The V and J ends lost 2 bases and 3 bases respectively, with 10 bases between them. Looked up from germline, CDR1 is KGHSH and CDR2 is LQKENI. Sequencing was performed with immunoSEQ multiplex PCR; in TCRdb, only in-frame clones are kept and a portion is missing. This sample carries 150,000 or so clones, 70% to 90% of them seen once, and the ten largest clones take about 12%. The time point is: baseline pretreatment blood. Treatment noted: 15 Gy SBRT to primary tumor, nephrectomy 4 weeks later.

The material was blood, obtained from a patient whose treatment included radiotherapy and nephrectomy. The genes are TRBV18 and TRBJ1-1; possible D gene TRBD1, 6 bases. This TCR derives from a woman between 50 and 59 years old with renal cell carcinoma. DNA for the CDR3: TGTGCCAGCTCACCAGACAGGTTGGACACTGAAGCTTTCTTT. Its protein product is CASSPDRLDTEAFF.